The 6 T cell receptor beta chains below were found in one sample sequenced in a study of blood T cell repertoires in COVID-19. The table came from immunoSEQ multiplex PCR; TCRdb's copy has only in-frame clones and leaves some out. Here the sample spans about 120,000 clones, roughly 80% being singletons. Sequencing input: peripheral blood. These receptor sequences come from a human donor in a cohort sampled during active COVID-19.

This clone was recorded once. The genes are TRBV11-3 and TRBJ2-7; D perhaps matches TRBD1 (6 bases). This CDR3 is 14 amino acids long. Per the germline V gene, CDR1 is SGHNT and CDR2 is YENEEA. V lost 3 bases to trimming and J lost 3 bases, with 12 bases between them. The CDR3 protein is CASSFTGSNYEQYF. The CDR3 DNA is TGTGCCAGCAGCTTTACAGGGAGCAACTACGAGCAGTACTTC.

As for this clone: Other DNA sequences in this sample translate to the same CDR3. The chain has TRBV27 and TRBJ1-2, with 9 bases matching TRBD1. Germline trimming cut 5 bases from V and 4 bases from J; bases unmatched to any gene: 5. The germline V gene encodes CDR1 MNHEY and CDR2 SMNVEV (reference sequence). CDR3 length equals 14 residues. The CDR3 reads CASSPTGGGYGYTF. In DNA form, the CDR3 reads TGTGCCAGCAGTCCAACAGGGGGCGGCTATGGCTACACCTTC.

This clone was counted only a few times. The chain has TRBV30 and TRBJ1-6; no firm D call. V lost 0 bases and J 7 bases, leaving 19 bases between the germline ends. The V gene's germline CDR1 is GTSNPN and CDR2 SVGIG (reference sequence). This CDR3 has 17 amino acids. CDR3 coding DNA: TGTGCCTGGAGTGTAACGGGAACTTGGTCTCGCAATTCACCCCTCCACTTT. This sequence encodes CAWSVTGTWSRNSPLHF.

Comment on this clone: This CDR3 is also generated by other DNA sequences in the sample. CDR3 nucleotide sequence: TGTGCAGCAGGGGGACAGGGGAAGACGAAGCAGTACTTC. Translation gives CAAGGQGKTKQYF. This rearrangement joins TRBV9 to TRBJ2-7; 10 positions agree with TRBD1. The CDR3 covers 13 residues. The V gene's germline CDR1 is SGDLS and CDR2 YYNGEE. The entire variable domain, with the rest obtained from reference TRBV9 and TRBJ2-7, is as follows: DSGVTQTPKHLITATGQRVTLRCSPRSGDLSVYWYQQSLDQGLQFLIQYYNGEERAKGNILERFSAQQFPDLHSELNLSSLELGDSALYFCAAGGQGKTKQYFGPGTRLTVT.

The J gene is TRBJ2-5, the V gene TRBV29-1; D possibly corresponds to TRBD2 (5 bases). Germline V gives CDR1 SQVTM, CDR2 ANQGSEA. This CDR3 region has 12 residues. Trimming cost V 6 bases and J 6 bases, with 14 bases left between them. The CDR3 DNA is TGCAGCGTCCCACGGGAACGGAAGACCCAGTACTTC. This translates into CSVPRERKTQYF. The full variable domain, in which reference TRBV29-1 and TRBJ2-5 provide the parts outside the CDR3, is SAVISQKPSRDICQRGTSLTIQCQVDSQVTMMFWYRQQPGQSLTLIATANQGSEATYESGFVIDKFPISRPNLTFSTLTVSNMSPEDSSIYLCSVPRERKTQYFGPGTRLLVL.

CDR3 sequence: CASAVLWDRGLYGYTF. The CDR3 region has the DNA TGTGCCAGCGCCGTACTTTGGGACAGGGGGCTCTATGGCTACACCTTC. This chain joins TRBV2 and TRBJ1-2, with TRBD1 identical over 12 bases. Germline CDR1 and CDR2: SNHLY and FYNNEI. V trimming: 8 bases; J trimming: 4 bases; junction bases outside the gene matches: 11. The CDR3 loop spans 16 amino acids.